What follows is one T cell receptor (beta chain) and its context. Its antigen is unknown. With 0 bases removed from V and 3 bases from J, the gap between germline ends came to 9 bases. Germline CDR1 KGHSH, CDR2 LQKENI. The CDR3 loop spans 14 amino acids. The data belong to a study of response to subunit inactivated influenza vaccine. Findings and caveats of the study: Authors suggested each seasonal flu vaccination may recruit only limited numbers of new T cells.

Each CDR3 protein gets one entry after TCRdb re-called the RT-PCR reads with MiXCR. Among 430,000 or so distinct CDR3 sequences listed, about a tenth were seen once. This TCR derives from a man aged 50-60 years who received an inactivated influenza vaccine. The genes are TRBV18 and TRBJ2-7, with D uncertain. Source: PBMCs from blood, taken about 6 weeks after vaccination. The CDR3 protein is CASSPPGRHYEQYF. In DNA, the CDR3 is TGTGCCAGCTCACCACCGGGAAGGCACTACGAGCAGTACTTC.